These 18 T cell receptor beta chains were all obtained from the same sample, sequenced in a study of OX40 agonist ivuxolimab in advanced cancers. Repertoires were generated with immunoSEQ multiplex PCR, while TCRdb's copy carries only in-frame clones and drops some. The table lists roughly 65,000 clones, roughly 90% of them singletons. This specimen consisted of CD4+ or CD8+ T cells sorted from blood, obtained in a trial of the OX40 agonist ivuxolimab. The origin of the receptors is an adult with an advanced solid tumor such as melanoma, head and neck, liver or kidney cancer.

The chain combines TRBV12-5 with TRBJ2-1, with a possible D match to TRBD1 (6 bases). The CDR3 runs to 17 residues. The V gene's germline CDR1 is LGHNT and CDR2 FRNRAP. The V and J ends lost 7 bases and 0 bases respectively, with 19 bases between them. The chain's CDR3 is CASVRSGTPSSYNEQFF. The CDR3, as DNA: TGTGCTAGTGTCCGGTCCGGGACACCGAGCTCCTACAATGAGCAGTTCTTC. The full variable domain, with the rest looked up from reference TRBV12-5 and TRBJ2-1, is DARVTQTPRHKVTEMGQEVTMRCQPILGHNTVFWYRQTMMQGLELLAYFRNRAPLDDSGMPKDRFSAEMPDATLATLKIQPSEPRDSAVYFCASVRSGTPSSYNEQFFGPGTRLTVL.

The V call is TRBV9, the J call TRBJ1-1; D call uncertain. CDR1 and CDR2 (germline): SGDLS, YYNGEE. This CDR3 spans 14 amino acids. The germline V and J ends were trimmed by 0 bases and 5 bases, with 11 bases remaining between them. CDR3 DNA sequence: TGTGCCAGCAGCGTAGTGATCACTGGTACTGAAGCTTTCTTT. Its protein product is CASSVVITGTEAFF.

V is TRBV29-1 and J is TRBJ1-6; 10 bases match TRBD1. The germline V gene has CDR1 SQVTM and CDR2 ANQGSEA. The CDR3 totals 13 residues. The V segment lost 6 bases and the J segment 5 bases; nucleotides outside the gene matches: 1. CDR3 region: CSVTGGDNSPLHF. For the CDR3, the DNA is TGCAGCGTGACAGGGGGCGATAATTCACCCCTCCACTTT.

The V and J genes are TRBV5-1 and TRBJ2-7; a weak D match, TRBD1 (6 bases). Trimming removed 8 bases at V and 3 bases at J, with 18 bases between. Germline CDR1 SGHRS, CDR2 YFSETQ. This CDR3 comprises 14 residues. CDR3 in DNA: TGCGCCAGTAGATCTATCGGACAGTACTACGAGCAGTACTTC. Its protein product is CASRSIGQYYEQYF. Full variable domain (outside the CDR3, taken from reference TRBV5-1 and TRBJ2-7): KAGVTQTPRYLIKTRGQQVTLSCSPISGHRSVSWYQQTPGQGLQFLFEYFSETQRNKGNFPGRFSGRQFSNSRSEMNVSTLELGDSALYLCASRSIGQYYEQYFGPGTRLTVT.

This clone was picked up one time. The V and J genes are TRBV6-5 and TRBJ2-1; no firm D call. V was trimmed by 2 bases and J by 5 bases, leaving 10 bases between them. Germline V gives CDR1 MNHEY, CDR2 SVGAGI. This CDR3 has 14 amino acids. The CDR3 DNA follows: TGTGCCAGCAGTTACGCGCGAATAGACAATGAGCAGTTCTTC. Translated, it gives CASSYARIDNEQFF.

The chain combines TRBV5-5 with TRBJ1-5, with D perhaps matching TRBD1 (5 bases). Trimming stripped 6 bases from V and 4 bases from J, with 11 bases between. CDR3 length equals 13 residues. Germline V CDR1 and CDR2: SGHKS, YYEKEE (reference sequence). The CDR3 nucleotides are TGTGCCAGCACCAGGGCGGGGAATCAGCCCCAGCATTTT. Its protein is CASTRAGNQPQHF.

The chain carries TRBV13 and TRBJ2-1, with 7 bases that match TRBD2. This CDR3 is 14 amino acids long. The germline CDR1 and CDR2 sequences are PRHDT and FYEKMQ (reference sequence). Trimming cost V 4 bases and J 4 bases; bases outside gene matches: 4. The CDR3: CASSSSGTYNEQFF. In nucleotides, the CDR3 is TGTGCCAGCAGCTCTAGCGGAACGTACAATGAGCAGTTCTTC.

This chain connects TRBV15 to TRBJ2-5; D might be TRBD2 (6 bases). Trimming took off 0 bases at V and 4 bases at J, with 9 bases between the two ends. The CDR3 is 14 residues long. Germline values: CDR1 LNHNV, CDR2 YYDKDF (reference sequence). This chain's CDR3 is CATSRDRGTETQYF. In nucleotides, the CDR3 is TGTGCCACCAGCAGAGATCGCGGGACAGAGACCCAGTACTTC.

The rearrangement links TRBV2 to TRBJ2-5; TRBD2 agrees at 7 bases. V trimming: 7 bases; J trimming: 2 bases; junction bases outside the gene matches: 10. Germline V gives CDR1 SNHLY, CDR2 FYNNEI. This CDR3 contains 15 residues. CDR3 DNA: TGTGCCAGCAACCCACGAGGGAGGGAACAAGAGACCCAGTACTTC. It specifies CASNPRGREQETQYF. Variable domain in full (rest from reference TRBV2 and TRBJ2-5): EPEVTQTPSHQVTQMGQEVILRCVPISNHLYFYWYRQILGQKVEFLVSFYNNEISEKSEIFDDQFSVERPDGSNFTLKIRSTKLEDSAMYFCASNPRGREQETQYFGPGTRLLVL.

This chain links TRBV18 with TRBJ2-5; D possibly corresponds to TRBD2 (6 bases). Trimming cost V 6 bases and J 5 bases, with 22 bases left between them. This CDR3 has 16 residues. Germline CDR1 reads KGHSH; CDR2 reads LQKENI. The CDR3 region is CASSSILSGSGETQYF. In DNA, the CDR3 is TGTGCCAGCTCCTCGATCCTCTCCGGGAGCGGCGAGACCCAGTACTTC.

The CDR3 DNA reads TGTGCCAGCAGGACCGGGACAGTTAATTCACCCCTCCACTTT. This encodes CASRTGTVNSPLHF. The rearrangement uses TRBV25-1 and TRBJ1-6, with 7 bases identical to TRBD1. The germline gives CDR1 MGHDK, CDR2 SYGVNS. The CDR3 contains 14 residues. V was pared by 6 bases and J by 6 bases, with 5 bases of the junction left unmatched.

The J gene is TRBJ1-1, the V gene TRBV28; D is perhaps TRBD1 (6 bases). V shed 5 bases and J shed 6 bases, with 13 bases lying between them. The CDR3 extends over 13 amino acids. From germline, CDR1 is MDHEN and CDR2 SYDVKM. The CDR3 DNA reads TGTGCCAGCAGTCCCCCGGGGGCGGCTGAAGCTTTCTTT. Translating gives CASSPPGAAEAFF.

The chain uses TRBV11-2 and TRBJ1-1, with D hard to call. The CDR3 is 14 amino acids. Trimming took 5 bases from V and 0 from J, leaving 10 bases between them. Germline values: CDR1 SGHAT, CDR2 FQNNGV. CDR3 loop: CASSPYQLNTEAFF. In nucleotides, the CDR3 is TGTGCCAGCAGCCCATATCAACTGAACACTGAAGCTTTCTTT.

The rearrangement links TRBV5-4 to TRBJ1-2; 7 bases are a match to TRBD1. The CDR3 has 15 residues. The germline gives CDR1 SGHNT, CDR2 YYREEE (reference sequence). Trimming at V came to 4 bases and at J to 8 bases, leaving 14 bases not matched to a gene. The CDR3 nucleotides read TGTGCCAGCAGCAACCTCAGGGGGAGAAATGTAGGCTACACCTTC. The encoded protein is CASSNLRGRNVGYTF. Filled out from reference TRBV5-4 and TRBJ1-2, the complete variable domain reads ETGVTQSPTHLIKTRGQQVTLRCSSQSGHNTVSWYQQALGQGPQFIFQYYREEENGRGNFPPRFSGLQFPNYSSELNVNALELDDSALYLCASSNLRGRNVGYTFGSGTRLTVV.

V and J are TRBV18 and TRBJ2-7, with 9 positions matching TRBD2. The CDR3 has 16 residues. Germline V gene sequence: CDR1 KGHSH, CDR2 LQKENI. V shed 1 base and J 2 bases; nucleotides not matched to a gene: 6. CDR3 amino acids: CASSPRAIAGAYEQYF. CDR3 coding DNA: TGTGCCAGCTCACCACGGGCGATAGCGGGAGCCTACGAGCAGTACTTC.

The J gene is TRBJ1-5, the V gene TRBV19, with D possibly being TRBD1 (6 bases). Trimming removed 4 bases from V and 7 bases from J, with 14 bases in between. CDR1 and CDR2 from the germline V gene are LNHDA and SQIVND (reference sequence). The CDR3 contains 14 residues. In nucleotides, the CDR3 is TGTGCCAGTAGTACGGACAGTACAGGACAGCCCCAGCATTTT. Protein sequence: CASSTDSTGQPQHF.

The J gene is TRBJ1-3, the V gene TRBV2, with D uncertain. Trimming removed 6 bases from V and 0 bases from J, with 12 bases in between. Germline V gene lookup returns CDR1 SNHLY and CDR2 FYNNEI. The CDR3 is 15 amino acids. The CDR3 is CASRPTRNSGNTIYF. The CDR3 nucleotides read TGTGCCAGCAGGCCGACAAGAAACTCTGGAAACACCATATATTTT.

The chain combines TRBV7-8 with TRBJ2-3; no clear D. Germline loops: CDR1 SGHVS, CDR2 FQNEAQ. The CDR3 length is 14 residues. Deletions cut 8 bases from V and 2 bases from J, with 14 bases between. In DNA, the CDR3 is TGTGCCAGCCTGGCAGCGCCCTCCACAGATACGCAGTATTTT. Its translation: CASLAAPSTDTQYF. The entire variable domain, with the rest obtained from reference TRBV7-8 and TRBJ2-3, is as follows: GAGVSQSPRYKVAKRGQDVALRCDPISGHVSLFWYQQALGQGPEFLTYFQNEAQLDKSGLPSDRFFAERPEGSVSTLKIQRTQQEDSAVYLCASLAAPSTDTQYFGPGTRLTVL.